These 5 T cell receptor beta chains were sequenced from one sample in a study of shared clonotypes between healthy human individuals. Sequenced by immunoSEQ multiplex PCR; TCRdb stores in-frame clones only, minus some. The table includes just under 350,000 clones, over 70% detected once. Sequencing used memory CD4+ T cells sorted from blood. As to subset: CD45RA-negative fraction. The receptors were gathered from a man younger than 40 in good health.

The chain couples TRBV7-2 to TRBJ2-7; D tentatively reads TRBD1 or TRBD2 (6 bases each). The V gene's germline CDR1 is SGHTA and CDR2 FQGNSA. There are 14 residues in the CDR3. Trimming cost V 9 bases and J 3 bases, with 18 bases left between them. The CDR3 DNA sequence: TGTGCCAGAAAACCCGGGAAGGGGGGCTACGAGCAGTACTTC. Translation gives CARKPGKGGYEQYF.

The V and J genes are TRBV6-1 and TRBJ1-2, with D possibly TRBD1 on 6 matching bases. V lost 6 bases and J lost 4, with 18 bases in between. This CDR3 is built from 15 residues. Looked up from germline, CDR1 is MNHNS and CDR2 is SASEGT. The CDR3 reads CASSGGATGTYGYTF. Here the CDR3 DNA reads TGTGCCAGCAGCGGGGGGGCCACGGGAACCTATGGCTACACCTTC.

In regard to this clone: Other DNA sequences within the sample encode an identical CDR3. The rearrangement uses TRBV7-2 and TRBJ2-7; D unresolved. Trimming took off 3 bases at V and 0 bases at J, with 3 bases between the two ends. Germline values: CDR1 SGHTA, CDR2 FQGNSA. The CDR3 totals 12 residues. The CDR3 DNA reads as TGTGCCAGCAGCTTGACCTCCTACGAGCAGTACTTC. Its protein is CASSLTSYEQYF.

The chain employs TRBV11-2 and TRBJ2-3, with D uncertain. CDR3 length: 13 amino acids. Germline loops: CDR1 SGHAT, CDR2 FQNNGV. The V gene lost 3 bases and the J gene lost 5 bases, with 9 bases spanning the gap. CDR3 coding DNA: TGTGCCAGCAGCTTTAATTCGATAGATACGCAGTATTTT. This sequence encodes CASSFNSIDTQYF.

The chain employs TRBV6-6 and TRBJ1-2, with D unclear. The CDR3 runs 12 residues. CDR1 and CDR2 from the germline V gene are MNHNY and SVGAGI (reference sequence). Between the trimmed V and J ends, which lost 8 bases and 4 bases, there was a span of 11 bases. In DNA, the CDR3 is TGTGCCAGCCAAGCGGGCGTCTATGGCTACACCTTC. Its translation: CASQAGVYGYTF.